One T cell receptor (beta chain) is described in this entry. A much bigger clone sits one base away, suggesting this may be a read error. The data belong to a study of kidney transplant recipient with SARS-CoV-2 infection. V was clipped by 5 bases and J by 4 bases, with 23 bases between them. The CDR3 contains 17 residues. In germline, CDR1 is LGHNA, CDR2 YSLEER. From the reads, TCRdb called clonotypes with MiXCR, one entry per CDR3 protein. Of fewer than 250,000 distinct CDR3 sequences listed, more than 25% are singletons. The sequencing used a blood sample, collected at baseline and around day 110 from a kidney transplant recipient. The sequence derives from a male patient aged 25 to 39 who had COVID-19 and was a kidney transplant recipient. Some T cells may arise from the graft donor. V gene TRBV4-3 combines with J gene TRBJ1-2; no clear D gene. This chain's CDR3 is CASSEHAGRRRTYGYTF. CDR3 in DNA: TGCGCCAGCAGCGAGCACGCAGGACGTCGAAGGACCTATGGCTACACCTTC.